Sequencing of this T cell receptor delta chain was carried out in a study of gamma-delta T cells after stem cell transplantation. CDR1 and CDR2 (germline): TSWWSYY, QGS. V lost 5 bases, J lost 1 base, and 26 bases stayed unmatched. CDR3 length: 23 amino acids. TCRdb re-called the RT-PCR reads with CATT. The sample has some 12,000 delta-chain clones; around two fifths are singletons. The TCR was taken from a human donor. It is not recorded whose cells these are; they may come from a transplant donor. The V gene is TRDV1, the J gene TRDJ1, with 12 bases identical to TRDD3. Sequenced material: gamma-delta T cells. CDR3 nucleotide sequence: TGTGCTCTTGGGAAAAAGTGGGTTGCCGGTACTGGGGGATACCGGAGCCTCACCGATAAACTCATCTTT. Its translation: CALGKKWVAGTGGYRSLTDKLIF.